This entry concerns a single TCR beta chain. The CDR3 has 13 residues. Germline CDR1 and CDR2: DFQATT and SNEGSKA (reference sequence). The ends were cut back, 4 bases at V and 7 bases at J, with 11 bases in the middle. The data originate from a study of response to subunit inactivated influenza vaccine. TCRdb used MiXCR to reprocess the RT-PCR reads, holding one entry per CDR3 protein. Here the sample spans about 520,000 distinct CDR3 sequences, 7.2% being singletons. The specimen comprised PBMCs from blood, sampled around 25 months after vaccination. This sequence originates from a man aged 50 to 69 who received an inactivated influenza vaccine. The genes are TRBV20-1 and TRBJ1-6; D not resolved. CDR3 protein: CSATIPGNSPLHF. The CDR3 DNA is TGCAGTGCTACTATCCCGGGGAATTCACCCCTCCACTTT.